This is a list of T cell receptor beta chains from one sample in a study of blood T cell repertoires in COVID-19. The assay was immunoSEQ multiplex PCR, and TCRdb's table has in-frame clones only and misses some. The data show under 250,000 clones, 75% to 85% seen once. Input material: PBMCs or T cells enriched from blood (not recorded which). The receptors come from a woman in her fifties or sixties with acute COVID-19. Both conserved end residues are part of each CDR3. The order of the fields is clone size, V gene, J gene, D gene, CDR3 protein, CDR3 DNA. A D gene is named only where the DNA matches it firmly. The size field is filled for only some rows; it gives once, few, many or a size class.

abundance: .; v_gene: TRBV19; j_gene: TRBJ1-3; d_gene: TRBD1; CDR3aa: CASSVRGQGAPGNTIYF; CDR3nt: TGTGCCAGTAGTGTAAGGGGACAGGGGGCGCCTGGAAACACCATATATTTT
abundance: .; v_gene: TRBV5-1; j_gene: TRBJ2-1; d_gene: TRBD2; CDR3aa: CASSREGNNEQFF; CDR3nt: TGCGCCAGCAGCAGGGAGGGAAACAATGAGCAGTTCTTC
abundance: .; v_gene: TRBV6-4; j_gene: TRBJ1-1; d_gene: TRBD1; CDR3aa: CASSQTGDSTEAFF; CDR3nt: TGTGCCAGCAGTCAGACAGGGGATAGCACTGAAGCTTTCTTT
abundance: .; v_gene: TRBV6-5; j_gene: TRBJ1-6; d_gene: .; CDR3aa: CASSSSGNSPLHF; CDR3nt: TGTGCCAGCAGTAGCAGCGGGAATTCACCCCTCCACTTT
abundance: .; v_gene: TRBV10-3; j_gene: TRBJ2-3; d_gene: .; CDR3aa: CAIGWPRTDTQYF; CDR3nt: TGTGCCATCGGCTGGCCGCGCACAGATACGCAGTATTTT
abundance: .; v_gene: TRBV12-5; j_gene: TRBJ1-4; d_gene: .; CDR3aa: CASAWDMATTNEKLFF; CDR3nt: TGTGCTAGTGCCTGGGACATGGCGACGACTAATGAAAAACTGTTTTTT
abundance: once; v_gene: TRBV19; j_gene: TRBJ2-3; d_gene: .; CDR3aa: CASSMGLGRSTDTQYF; CDR3nt: TGTGCCAGTAGTATGGGCTTAGGCAGGAGCACAGATACGCAGTATTTT
abundance: .; v_gene: TRBV4-1; j_gene: TRBJ1-1; d_gene: .; CDR3aa: CASSQAPGLSTEAFF; CDR3nt: TGCGCCAGCAGCCAGGCCCCGGGACTCTCGACTGAAGCTTTCTTT
abundance: .; v_gene: TRBV3-1/TRBV3-2; j_gene: TRBJ1-2; d_gene: .; CDR3aa: CASSQTGGYTF; CDR3nt: TGTGCCAGCAGCCAAACAGGGGGCTACACCTTC
abundance: .; v_gene: TRBV3-1/TRBV3-2; j_gene: TRBJ2-7; d_gene: TRBD1; CDR3aa: CASRALDRGPYEQYF; CDR3nt: TGTGCCAGCAGGGCCCTCGACAGGGGGCCCTACGAGCAGTACTTC
abundance: few; v_gene: TRBV29-1; j_gene: TRBJ1-2; d_gene: .; CDR3aa: CSAQLIGAGTNYGYTF; CDR3nt: TGCAGCGCCCAACTGATAGGGGCAGGGACAAACTATGGCTACACCTTC
abundance: .; v_gene: TRBV6-5; j_gene: TRBJ1-2; d_gene: .; CDR3aa: CASSYYRDHYGYTF; CDR3nt: TGTGCCAGCAGTTATTACAGGGACCACTATGGCTACACCTTC
abundance: .; v_gene: TRBV29-1; j_gene: TRBJ2-7; d_gene: TRBD1; CDR3aa: CSVESGQLREQYF; CDR3nt: TGCAGCGTTGAATCGGGACAGCTTAGGGAGCAGTACTTC
abundance: .; v_gene: TRBV11-2; j_gene: TRBJ2-1; d_gene: .; CDR3aa: CASGLPPLYNEQFF; CDR3nt: TGTGCCAGCGGGCTCCCGCCACTTTACAATGAGCAGTTCTTC
abundance: .; v_gene: TRBV7-9; j_gene: TRBJ2-7; d_gene: .; CDR3aa: CASSLGEGSEQYF; CDR3nt: TGTGCCAGCAGCTTAGGTGAGGGTTCCGAGCAGTACTTC
abundance: few; v_gene: TRBV30; j_gene: TRBJ1-2; d_gene: .; CDR3aa: CAWSGASAGGYTF; CDR3nt: TGTGCCTGGAGTGGGGCCTCGGCCGGCGGCTACACCTTC
abundance: .; v_gene: TRBV15; j_gene: TRBJ1-5; d_gene: .; CDR3aa: CATSRDLGVGQPQHF; CDR3nt: TGTGCCACCAGCAGAGATTTAGGGGTTGGACAGCCCCAGCATTTT
abundance: .; v_gene: TRBV5-1; j_gene: TRBJ2-1; d_gene: .; CDR3aa: CASSLRAGSYNEQFF; CDR3nt: TGCGCCAGCAGCTTAAGGGCGGGCTCCTACAATGAGCAGTTCTTC
abundance: .; v_gene: TRBV7-2; j_gene: TRBJ1-2; d_gene: TRBD1; CDR3aa: CASSLGDRTNYGYTF; CDR3nt: TGTGCCAGCAGCTTAGGGGACAGAACTAACTATGGCTACACCTTC
abundance: .; v_gene: TRBV27; j_gene: TRBJ2-2; d_gene: TRBD1; CDR3aa: CASSYGTGVTGELFF; CDR3nt: TGTGCCAGCAGTTATGGGACAGGCGTCACCGGGGAGCTGTTTTTT
abundance: .; v_gene: TRBV28; j_gene: TRBJ1-5; d_gene: TRBD1; CDR3aa: CASTGQGGGGQPQHF; CDR3nt: TGTGCCAGCACGGGACAGGGGGGGGGAGGTCAGCCCCAGCATTTT
abundance: once; v_gene: TRBV5-1; j_gene: TRBJ1-2; d_gene: TRBD1; CDR3aa: CASSLAGRGDYGYTF; CDR3nt: TGCGCCAGCAGCTTGGCTGGCAGGGGGGACTATGGCTACACCTTC
abundance: .; v_gene: TRBV7-8; j_gene: TRBJ2-7; d_gene: TRBD1; CDR3aa: CASSLGGRGDREIYEQYF; CDR3nt: TGTGCCAGCAGCTTAGGTGGTCGGGGGGACAGGGAAATCTACGAGCAGTACTTC